The 9 T cell receptor beta chains presented below share a single source sample, sequenced in a study of T cell repertoires in cytomegalovirus infection. Each CDR3 protein gets one entry after TCRdb re-called the reads with MiXCR. The sample carries roughly 500,000 distinct CDR3 sequences, about 10% recorded once. The sequencing sample was made of PBMCs. The receptors come from a human donor in good health (CMV status not recorded). Some clones in this sample may be carry-over from other donors' samples.

This clonotype was counted ten times or more. The genes are TRBV4-1 and TRBJ1-2; D is uncertain. CDR1 and CDR2 from the germline V gene are MGHRA and YSYEKL. V lost 1 base, J lost 4 bases, and 10 bases lay in between. The CDR3 runs 14 residues. Here the CDR3 reads CASSQGDRTYGYTF. DNA for the CDR3: TGCGCCAGCAGCCAAGGGGATCGGACCTATGGCTACACCTTC.

This clonotype has a count of ten or more. This rearrangement joins TRBV5-1 to TRBJ2-5, with D possibly called TRBD1 or TRBD2 (5 bases each). The CDR3 extends over 13 amino acids. Trimming cost V 4 bases and J 3 bases, with 10 bases left between them. The germline V gene encodes CDR1 SGHRS and CDR2 YFSETQ. The CDR3 DNA reads TGCGCCAGCAGCCCTGGGACGGAAGAGACCCAGTACTTC. It specifies CASSPGTEETQYF.

At least ten counts were recorded for this clonotype. At one of its ends the junction is not consistent with the germline gene, which may arise from a read error. The chain couples TRBV19 to TRBJ2-2; a possible D gene is TRBD2 (5 bases). CDR3 length: 16 amino acids. Germline V gene lookup returns CDR1 LNHDA and CDR2 SQIVND (reference sequence). The CDR3 protein is CASSSPREGRDGELFF. CDR3 DNA sequence: TGTGCCAGCAGTAGCCCCCGAGAGGGTCGCGACGGGGAGCTGTTTTTT.

There are a few counts of this clonotype. V usage is TRBV6-1 and J usage is TRBJ2-5, with no clear D. The V and J ends lost 5 bases and 5 bases respectively, with 12 bases between them. The germline V gene has CDR1 MNHNS and CDR2 SASEGT. The CDR3 has 13 amino acids. The CDR3 loop reads CASSYWGRETQYF. The CDR3 DNA reads as TGTGCCAGCAGTTATTGGGGTAGGGAGACCCAGTACTTC.

This rearrangement joins TRBV10-3 to TRBJ2-1; D ambiguous. Germline assignment: CDR1 ENHRY and CDR2 SYGVKD. The CDR3 has 14 amino acids. The V end lost 4 bases, the J end lost 5 bases, and 12 bases lay between the germline ends. The CDR3 DNA reads TGTGCCATCAGTGCTCAGGATTCAGACAATGAGCAGTTCTTC. Amino acids: CAISAQDSDNEQFF.

V gene TRBV29-1 combines with J gene TRBJ2-3; 7 positions match TRBD1. The CDR3 is made up of 14 amino acids. V trimming: 6 bases; J trimming: 1 base; junction bases outside the gene matches: 7. Per germline, CDR1 SQVTM and CDR2 ANQGSEA. CDR3 DNA: TGCAGCGTCGAGGAGCAGGGGGGCACAGATACGCAGTATTTT. It codes for CSVEEQGGTDTQYF.

The sample holds many counts of this clonotype. This chain links TRBV7-2 with TRBJ2-6; TRBD1 matches 8 bases. This CDR3 is built from 17 residues. The J segment lost 0 bases and the V segment lost 5 bases, leaving 6 bases of the junction unmatched. Germline-derived CDR1 and CDR2 are SGHTA and FQGNSA. CDR3 residues: CASSPRTGLSGANVLTF. CDR3 in DNA: TGTGCCAGCAGCCCAAGGACAGGGCTCTCTGGGGCCAACGTCCTGACTTTC.

V gene TRBV20-1 combines with J gene TRBJ2-3; 10 bases match TRBD1. Germline loops: CDR1 DFQATT, CDR2 SNEGSKA (reference sequence). The CDR3 consists of 13 residues. The J segment lost 5 bases and the V segment lost 6 bases, leaving 5 bases of the junction unmatched. The CDR3 here is CSADRGQGDTQYF. The CDR3 nucleotides read TGCAGTGCCGACAGGGGGCAGGGAGATACGCAGTATTTT.

The table lists this clonotype with many counts. The chain recombines TRBV9 with TRBJ2-7; tentative D call: TRBD2 (5 bases). Germline values: CDR1 SGDLS, CDR2 YYNGEE. V dropped 4 bases and J dropped 0 bases, with 14 bases sitting between them. The CDR3 is made up of 15 amino acids. CDR3 bases: TGTGCCAGCAGCCTGGACTTTTCCAGCTCCTACGAGCAGTACTTC. Its translation: CASSLDFSSSYEQYF.